This TCR beta chain was obtained from a study of blood T cell repertoires in COVID-19. The germline V and J ends were trimmed by 4 bases and 0 bases, with 13 bases remaining between them. The germline gives CDR1 PRHDT, CDR2 FYEKMQ (reference sequence). This CDR3 comprises 16 residues. Produced via immunoSEQ multiplex PCR; TCRdb's table is partial and in-frame only. The data show 120,000 to 150,000 clones, with over 70% seen just once and under 10% held by the top ten. Only one count was recorded for this clone. The chain is built from TRBV13 and TRBJ2-1; possibly TRBD1 for D (6 bases). Sequenced sample: peripheral blood. The clonotype was recovered from a man aged 50 or older with active or convalescent COVID-19. CDR3 sequence (DNA): TGTGCCAGCAGCTCAAATAGGGGGAGCTCCTACAATGAGCAGTTCTTC. Translating gives CASSSNRGSSYNEQFF.